This TCR beta chain originates from a study of blood T cell repertoires in COVID-19. J gave up 3 bases and V 5 bases, and 8 bases lay outside the gene matches. Germline V lookup: CDR1 LNHDA, CDR2 SQIVND (reference sequence). This CDR3 is 15 amino acids long. TCRdb keeps only in-frame clones here, not all; method: immunoSEQ multiplex PCR. The data hold around 26,000 clones, with roughly 92% observed a single time. The source is a human donor in a cohort sampled during active COVID-19. Sequencing was done on a sample of peripheral blood. The gene calls are TRBV19 and TRBJ2-7; 9 bases fit TRBD2. In DNA form, the CDR3 reads TGTGCCAGTAGTGAGGTAGCGGGAGCTAGCTACGAGCAGTACTTC. Protein: CASSEVAGASYEQYF.